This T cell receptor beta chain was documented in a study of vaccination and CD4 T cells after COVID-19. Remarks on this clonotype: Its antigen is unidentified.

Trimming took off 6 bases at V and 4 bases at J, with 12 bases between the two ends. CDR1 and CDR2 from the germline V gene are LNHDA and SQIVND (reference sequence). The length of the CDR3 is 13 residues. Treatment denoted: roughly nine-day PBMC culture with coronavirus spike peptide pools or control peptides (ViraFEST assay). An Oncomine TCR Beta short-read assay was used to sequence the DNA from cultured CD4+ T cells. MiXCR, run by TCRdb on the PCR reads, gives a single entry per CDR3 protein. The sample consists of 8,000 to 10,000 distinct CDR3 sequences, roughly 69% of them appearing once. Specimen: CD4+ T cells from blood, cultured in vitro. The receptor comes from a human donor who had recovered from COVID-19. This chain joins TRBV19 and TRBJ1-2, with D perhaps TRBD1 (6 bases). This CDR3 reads CASSPQGFYGYTF. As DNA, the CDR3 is TGTGCCAGTAGCCCCCAGGGGTTCTATGGCTACACCTTC.